This T cell receptor (beta chain) came from a study of beta chain features in type 1 diabetes. TCRB transcripts that were expressed got sequenced, as all of the isolated RNA had been reverse transcribed. Only in-frame clones appear in the TCRdb table, and some are missing; sequencing was by immunoSEQ multiplex PCR. The sample lists about 120,000 clones, 15% to 20% occurring once. Study-level results: Type 1 diabetes patients showed fewer insertions and more deletions at VDJ junctions. TCRB CDR3s from Type 1 diabetes patients were moderately but significantly shorter in all four CD4+ subsets.

Only one count was recorded for this clone. Its target is unknown. Germline V CDR1 and CDR2: GTSNPN, SVGIG (reference sequence). This CDR3 has 12 residues. With V trimmed by 4 bases and J by 6 bases, 4 bases remained unmatched. Sequenced input: central memory CD4+ T cells from blood. The receptor was isolated from a man aged 25 to 45 with type 1 diabetes. The V call is TRBV30, the J call TRBJ2-3; 7 bases align to TRBD2. The CDR3 spells CAWTPGGDTQYF. DNA of the CDR3: TGTGCCTGGACCCCCGGGGGGGATACGCAGTATTTT. The full variable domain, in which reference TRBV30 and TRBJ2-3 provide the parts outside the CDR3, is SQTIHQWPATLVQPVGSPLSLECTVEGTSNPNLYWYRQAAGRGLQLLFYSVGIGQISSEVPQNLSASRPQDRQFILSSKKLLLSDSGFYLCAWTPGGDTQYFGPGTRLTVL.